Listed below are T cell receptor beta chains from one sample, sequenced in a study of T cell changes during pregnancy in multiple sclerosis. Some clones are missing from TCRdb's copy, which holds only in-frame ones; the method was immunoSEQ multiplex PCR. The top ten clones hold around a quarter of a sample with about 39,000 clones, roughly 90% of them seen once. The sample consisted of CD8+ T cells from peripheral blood mononuclear cells, taken before pregnancy. These receptors came from a female donor with multiple sclerosis, enrolled in a pregnancy study. CDR3s include the opening cysteine and the closing phenylalanine or tryptophan. The D gene is left open where the match is weak. Rows give clone size only sometimes, using once, few, many, or a class for an expanded clone.

>TRBV5-5|once|TRBJ1-5|TRBD1
CASSLENRGISNQPQHF
TGTGCCAGCAGCTTGGAGAACAGGGGAATCAGCAATCAGCCCCAGCATTTT
>TRBV27|NA|TRBJ2-1|NA
CASSYLATGNEQFF
TGTGCCAGCAGTTACCTAGCCACGGGCAATGAGCAGTTCTTC
>TRBV9|NA|TRBJ2-5|NA
CASSVGVADNFQETQYF
TGTGCCAGCAGCGTAGGGGTGGCGGACAACTTCCAAGAGACCCAGTACTTC
>TRBV19|NA|TRBJ1-5|TRBD1
CASRTGEGVKQPQHF
TGTGCCAGTAGGACAGGGGAGGGTGTAAAGCAGCCCCAGCATTTT
>TRBV7-3|once|TRBJ2-1|TRBD1
CASSLEGASYNEQFF
TGTGCCAGCAGCTTAGAGGGGGCATCCTACAATGAGCAGTTCTTC
>TRBV10-3|once|TRBJ1-1|NA
CAISESGWTEAFF
TGTGCCATCAGTGAGTCCGGGTGGACTGAAGCTTTCTTT
>TRBV10-3|NA|TRBJ2-2|NA
CAISEGGGTGELFF
TGTGCCATCAGTGAGGGGGGAGGCACCGGGGAGCTGTTTTTT
>TRBV28|NA|TRBJ2-7|TRBD1
CASSLTGVEQYF
TGTGCCAGCAGTCTGACAGGGGTCGAGCAGTACTTC
>TRBV7-8|NA|TRBJ1-3|NA
CASSLTPTGTPGNTIYF
TGTGCCAGCAGCTTAACTCCAACAGGGACGCCAGGAAACACCATATATTTT
>TRBV27|NA|TRBJ2-7|TRBD2
CASRPGLADTYEQYF
TGTGCCAGCAGGCCTGGACTAGCGGATACCTACGAGCAGTACTTC
>TRBV21-1|NA|TRBJ1-1|NA
CATGDMNTEAFF
TGTGCCACCGGCGACATGAACACTGAAGCTTTCTTT
>TRBV2|NA|TRBJ2-6|NA
CASRQGSSGANVLTF
TGTGCCAGCAGGCAGGGTTCCTCTGGGGCCAACGTCCTGACTTTC
>TRBV28|NA|TRBJ2-5|TRBD1
CASGQGARETQYF
TGTGCCAGCGGGCAGGGGGCGCGGGAGACCCAGTACTTC
>TRBV9|NA|TRBJ2-7|TRBD2
CASSVGGGAHEQYF
TGTGCCAGCAGCGTAGGGGGAGGGGCCCACGAGCAGTACTTC
>TRBV29-1|NA|TRBJ2-1|TRBD2
CSVGGASGSDEQFF
TGCAGCGTTGGAGGGGCTAGCGGTAGTGATGAGCAGTTCTTC
>TRBV7-9|NA|TRBJ2-1|NA
CASSSGAREQFF
TGTGCCAGCAGCTCAGGGGCCCGCGAGCAGTTCTTC
>TRBV27|NA|TRBJ2-7|TRBD2
CASRSGGTYEQYF
TGTGCCAGCCGAAGCGGGGGGACCTACGAGCAGTACTTC
>TRBV27|NA|TRBJ2-3|NA
CASLGADTQYF
TGTGCCAGCTTAGGGGCAGATACGCAGTATTTT
>TRBV6-4|NA|TRBJ2-1|TRBD2
CASSDSAGGPNEQFF
TGTGCCAGCAGTGACTCTGCGGGGGGGCCGAACGAGCAGTTCTTC
>TRBV5-4|NA|TRBJ2-1|NA
CASSLGRRSSYNEQFF
TGTGCCAGCAGCTTGGGACGGAGAAGCTCCTACAATGAGCAGTTCTTC
>TRBV27|NA|TRBJ2-7|NA
CASSLGGANEQYF
TGTGCCAGCAGTTTGGGGGGGGCCAACGAGCAGTACTTC
>TRBV6-6|NA|TRBJ2-7|TRBD2
CASRLAGAYEQYF
TGTGCCAGCAGACTAGCGGGGGCCTACGAGCAGTACTTC
>TRBV5-8|NA|TRBJ2-2|NA
CASPLFRVGTGELFF
TGTGCCAGCCCCCTTTTCAGGGTTGGCACCGGGGAGCTGTTTTTT
>TRBV5-1|NA|TRBJ1-2|TRBD1
CASSLSGQSHTF
TGCGCCAGCAGCCTATCGGGACAGAGCCACACCTTC
>TRBV6-1|NA|TRBJ2-1|TRBD2
CASGRGYGEQFF
TGTGCCAGCGGGAGGGGATATGGTGAGCAGTTCTTC
>TRBV19|NA|TRBJ2-7|NA
CASSPPGAYEQYF
TGTGCCAGTAGTCCCCCCGGAGCCTACGAGCAGTACTTC
>TRBV5-8|NA|TRBJ1-2|TRBD1
CDQGARGYTF
TGTGACCAGGGGGCGAGAGGCTACACCTTC
>TRBV28|NA|TRBJ1-1|TRBD1
CASSLYNRGNTEAFF
TGTGCCAGCAGTTTATATAACAGGGGGAACACTGAAGCTTTCTTT
>TRBV9|NA|TRBJ1-5|NA
CASSYGGGTQPQHF
TGTGCCAGCAGCTATGGGGGGGGAACGCAGCCCCAGCATTTT
>TRBV9|NA|TRBJ2-1|NA
CASSVRPRGSSYNEQFF
TGTGCCAGCAGCGTCCGGCCCCGGGGGAGCTCCTACAATGAGCAGTTCTTC
>TRBV7-2|NA|TRBJ2-1|NA
CASSLWPEEQFF
TGTGCCAGCAGCTTATGGCCTGAAGAGCAGTTCTTC
>TRBV27|NA|TRBJ2-1|TRBD1
CASRTGTVKEGEQFF
TGTGCCAGCAGAACCGGGACAGTTAAAGAAGGTGAGCAGTTCTTC
>TRBV6-1|NA|TRBJ1-1|NA
CASSEVPRGRWGTEAFF
TGTGCCAGCAGTGAAGTTCCTAGGGGTCGGTGGGGCACTGAAGCTTTCTTT
>TRBV9|NA|TRBJ2-3|TRBD2
CASSARAGGLSDTQYF
TGTGCCAGCAGCGCCCGGGCCGGGGGACTATCAGATACGCAGTATTTT
>TRBV19|once|TRBJ2-7|NA
CASTPVIGETYEQYF
TGTGCCAGTACCCCTGTAATCGGTGAGACCTACGAGCAGTACTTC
>TRBV5-1|NA|TRBJ2-2|NA
CASSRTTGELFF
TGCGCCAGCAGCAGGACAACCGGGGAGCTGTTTTTT
>TRBV7-9|NA|TRBJ1-2|NA
CASSSKTGERDYGYTF
TGTGCCAGCAGCTCGAAGACAGGAGAGAGGGACTATGGCTACACCTTC
>TRBV10-3|NA|TRBJ2-7|NA
CAISGGGRENYEQYF
TGTGCCATCAGTGGGGGGGGGCGGGAAAACTACGAGCAGTACTTC
>TRBV28|few|TRBJ1-5|NA
CASSPGVNQPQHF
TGTGCCAGCAGTCCAGGGGTCAATCAGCCCCAGCATTTT
>TRBV5-5|NA|TRBJ2-5|NA
CASSLAVLAQETQYF
TGTGCCAGCAGCTTGGCCGTTTTGGCACAAGAGACCCAGTACTTC
>TRBV4-1|NA|TRBJ1-2|NA
CASSQVQGRLGGYTF
TGCGCCAGCAGCCAAGTTCAGGGGCGCTTGGGAGGCTACACCTTC
>TRBV7-9|NA|TRBJ2-1|TRBD1
CASSSGQAEQFF
TGTGCCAGCAGCTCGGGACAGGCTGAGCAGTTCTTC
>TRBV5-4|NA|TRBJ2-2|TRBD1
CASSNRGPATGELFF
TGTGCCAGCAGCAACAGGGGGCCGGCCACCGGGGAGCTGTTTTTT
>TRBV5-1|NA|TRBJ1-1|NA
CASSLAGEAFF
TGCGCCAGCAGCTTGGCAGGTGAAGCTTTCTTT
>TRBV7-8|NA|TRBJ2-1|NA
CASSFPRAKGRNEQFF
TGTGCCAGCAGCTTCCCAAGAGCCAAGGGGAGGAATGAGCAGTTCTTC
>TRBV4-2|NA|TRBJ1-1|NA
CASSQAGRLNTEAFF
TGTGCCAGCAGCCAGGCGGGACGGTTGAACACTGAAGCTTTCTTT
>TRBV6-1|once|TRBJ2-7|TRBD1
CASGSRDRAGSEQYF
TGTGCCAGCGGCTCCAGAGACAGGGCAGGCTCCGAGCAGTACTTC
>TRBV6-1|NA|TRBJ1-6|TRBD1
CASSEGSGTGARSPLHF
TGTGCCAGCAGTGAAGGGTCGGGGACAGGGGCTAGATCACCCCTCCACTTT
>TRBV21-1|once|TRBJ2-5|NA
CASSKIGPGGTQETQYF
TGTGCCAGCAGCAAAATCGGCCCAGGGGGGACCCAAGAGACCCAGTACTTC
>TRBV11-2|NA|TRBJ2-7|NA
CASSLVVYSYEQYF
TGTGCCAGCAGCTTAGTAGTCTACTCCTACGAGCAGTACTTC
>TRBV7-9|NA|TRBJ2-1|NA
CASSSKLVAPYNEQFF
TGTGCCAGCAGCTCGAAACTGGTCGCTCCCTACAATGAGCAGTTCTTC
>TRBV6-5|NA|TRBJ1-4|TRBD1
CASKPRGSDEKLFF
TGTGCCAGCAAACCCAGGGGGTCGGACGAAAAACTGTTTTTT
>TRBV27|few|TRBJ2-7|NA
CASSQGKGWLEQYF
TGTGCCAGCAGCCAGGGAAAGGGCTGGCTGGAGCAGTACTTC
>TRBV25-1|NA|TRBJ1-5|TRBD1
CASSEKGAEPQHF
TGTGCCAGCAGTGAGAAGGGGGCTGAGCCCCAGCATTTT
>TRBV6-6|NA|TRBJ1-2|TRBD1
CASSRGQDNYGYIF
TGTGCCAGCTCCAGGGGGCAGGATAACTATGGCTACATCTTC
>TRBV19|NA|TRBJ1-1|NA
CATTQGLNTEAFF
TGTGCCACTACCCAGGGGCTGAACACTGAAGCTTTCTTT
>TRBV27|NA|TRBJ1-1|NA
CACSSLGRDTDTEAFF
TGTGCCTGCAGCAGTTTAGGGAGGGATACGGACACTGAAGCTTTCTTT
>TRBV5-6|NA|TRBJ2-6|TRBD1
CASSSGQVSSGANVLTF
TGTGCCAGCAGCTCTGGACAGGTTAGCTCTGGGGCCAACGTCCTGACTTTC
>TRBV2|NA|TRBJ2-6|TRBD1
CASRGDRNSGANVLTF
TGTGCCAGCAGGGGGGACAGGAATTCTGGGGCCAACGTCCTGACTTTC
>TRBV9|NA|TRBJ1-2|NA
CASSVGRGGADYGYTF
TGTGCCAGCAGCGTAGGTAGAGGTGGGGCGGACTATGGCTACACCTTC